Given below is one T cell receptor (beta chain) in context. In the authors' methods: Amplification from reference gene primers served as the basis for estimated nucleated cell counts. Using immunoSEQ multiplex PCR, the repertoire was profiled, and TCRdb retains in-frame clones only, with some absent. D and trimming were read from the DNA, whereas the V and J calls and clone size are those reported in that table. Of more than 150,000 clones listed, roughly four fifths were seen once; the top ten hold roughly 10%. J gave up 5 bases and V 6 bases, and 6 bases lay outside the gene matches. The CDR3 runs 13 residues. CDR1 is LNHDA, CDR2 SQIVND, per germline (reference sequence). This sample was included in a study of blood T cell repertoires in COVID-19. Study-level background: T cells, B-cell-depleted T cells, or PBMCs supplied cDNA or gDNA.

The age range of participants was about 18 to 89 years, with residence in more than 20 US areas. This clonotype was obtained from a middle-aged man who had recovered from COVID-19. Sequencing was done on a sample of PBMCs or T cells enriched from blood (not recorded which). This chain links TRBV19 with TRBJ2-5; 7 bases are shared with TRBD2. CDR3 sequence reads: CASSRGRGETQYF. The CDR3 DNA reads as TGTGCCAGTAGCCGCGGGCGGGGGGAGACCCAGTACTTC.